This is a list of T cell receptor beta chains from one sample in a study of chemoradiotherapy in HPV16-positive cancers. The assay was immunoSEQ multiplex PCR, and TCRdb's table has in-frame clones only and misses some. The profile shows about 25,000 clones, approximately 94% of them singletons. This material was obtained from a patient who underwent chemoradiotherapy. Receptor source: a human donor with HPV-associated anogenital cancer. The CDR3 runs from the conserved cysteine through the conserved F or W. A D gene is named only where the DNA matches it firmly. Expanded clones get a size class; other rows say once, few or many, or leave the size out.

V	length	size	D	J	CDR3	DNA
TRBV27	15	.	.	TRBJ1-6	CASSSLHDYNSPLHF	TGTGCCAGCAGTTCCCTGCACGACTATAATTCACCCCTCCACTTT
TRBV2	13	.	.	TRBJ2-7	CASSEPGSYEQYF	TGTGCCAGCAGTGAGCCGGGATCCTACGAGCAGTACTTC
TRBV19	16	.	.	TRBJ1-6	CASSIAGASVKSPLHF	TGTGCCAGTAGTATAGCCGGGGCCTCTGTGAAGTCACCCCTCCACTTT
TRBV15	15	.	.	TRBJ1-4	CATSSGGATNEKLFF	TGTGCCACCAGCAGTGGGGGGGCAACGAATGAAAAACTGTTTTTT
TRBV6-5	13	.	.	TRBJ2-3	CASSYSKERSPYF	TGTGCCAGCAGTTACTCGAAGGAGAGGTCACCGTATTTT
TRBV7-6	15	once	TRBD2	TRBJ2-2	CASSLLAGATGELFF	TGTGCCAGCAGCTTACTAGCGGGAGCTACCGGGGAGCTGTTTTTT
TRBV4-3	15	.	.	TRBJ2-2	CASSRGQMNTGELFF	TGCGCCAGCAGCCGAGGACAGATGAACACCGGGGAGCTGTTTTTT
TRBV10-3	14	.	.	TRBJ1-3	CAINTLGPGNTIYF	TGTGCCATCAACACCTTGGGCCCTGGAAACACCATATATTTT
TRBV5-1	18	.	TRBD2	TRBJ2-5	CASSLAPGLGTGRETQYF	TGCGCCAGCAGCCTCGCCCCGGGACTAGGAACCGGCCGGGAGACCCAGTACTTC
TRBV6-4	16	.	TRBD1	TRBJ2-1	CASSPRDSLSYNEQFF	TGTGCCAGCAGTCCACGGGACAGTCTCTCCTACAATGAGCAGTTCTTC
TRBV19	15	.	.	TRBJ1-1	CASSFFGQLTTEAFF	TGTGCCAGTAGTTTTTTCGGCCAACTCACCACTGAAGCTTTCTTT
TRBV4-3	15	.	.	TRBJ2-7	CASSPDTGSVYEQYF	TGCGCCAGCAGCCCTGACACGGGGAGCGTCTACGAGCAGTACTTC
TRBV5-1	17	.	TRBD2	TRBJ2-7	CASSWGLAGGISYEQYF	TGCGCCAGCAGCTGGGGACTAGCGGGGGGCATCTCCTACGAGCAGTACTTC
TRBV29-1	13	.	.	TRBJ1-2	CSVEDLKRGGYTF	TGCAGCGTTGAAGATCTAAAACGAGGCGGCTACACCTTC
TRBV6-5	15	.	.	TRBJ1-5	CASRPGRGGSQPQHF	TGTGCCAGCAGACCGGGACGGGGAGGGAGTCAGCCCCAGCATTTT
TRBV15	16	.	TRBD1	TRBJ1-1	CATSRLTGGKSTEAFF	TGTGCCACCAGTCGTCTCACAGGGGGCAAAAGCACTGAAGCTTTCTTT
TRBV6-1	14	.	.	TRBJ1-2	CASTEPGGNYGYTF	TGTGCCAGCACCGAGCCGGGTGGGAACTATGGCTACACCTTC
TRBV9	16	.	TRBD1	TRBJ1-2	CASSEGQGLTNYGYTF	TGTGCCAGCTCTGAGGGACAGGGGCTTACTAACTATGGCTACACCTTC
TRBV19	13	.	.	TRBJ2-5	CASSRNLQETQYF	TGTGCCAGTAGTAGGAACCTCCAAGAGACCCAGTACTTC
TRBV19	14	.	.	TRBJ2-5	CASSMGNRGGTQYF	TGTGCCAGTAGTATGGGGAACAGGGGAGGGACCCAGTACTTC
TRBV4-1	17	.	TRBD2	TRBJ2-1	CASSQDMASGSYNEQFF	TGCGCCAGCAGCCAAGATATGGCTAGCGGGAGTTACAATGAGCAGTTCTTC
TRBV6-1	13	.	TRBD1	TRBJ2-1	CASTSTGGNEQFF	TGTGCCAGCACCTCGACAGGGGGCAATGAGCAGTTCTTC
TRBV7-8	13	few	.	TRBJ1-5	CASSLSQNQPQHF	TGTGCCAGCAGCCTATCGCAGAATCAGCCCCAGCATTTT
TRBV28	16	.	TRBD1	TRBJ2-7	CASHKIWGQGTYEQYF	TGTGCCAGCCATAAGATTTGGGGACAGGGGACCTACGAGCAGTACTTC
TRBV2	14	.	TRBD2	TRBJ2-5	CASSLAGGRETQYF	TGTGCCAGCAGTCTAGCGGGGGGCCGGGAGACCCAGTACTTC
TRBV27	14	.	.	TRBJ1-1	CASSLSQAYTEAFF	TGTGCCAGCAGTTTATCACAGGCGTACACTGAAGCTTTCTTT
TRBV10-1	16	.	.	TRBJ2-7	CASIVSSVIWSYEQYF	TGCGCCAGCATCGTGAGTAGCGTAATCTGGTCCTACGAGCAGTACTTC
TRBV11-3	15	once	.	TRBJ2-2	CASSSRDSGTGELFF	TGTGCCAGCAGCTCCCGGGACAGCGGGACCGGGGAGCTGTTTTTT
TRBV7-9	15	.	TRBD2	TRBJ2-2	CASSPGLRNTGELFF	TGTGCCAGCAGCCCGGGACTACGGAACACCGGGGAGCTGTTTTTT
TRBV7-9	13	.	.	TRBJ2-5	CASSLPSKETQYF	TGTGCCAGCAGCTTACCTAGTAAAGAGACCCAGTACTTC
TRBV2	13	.	.	TRBJ1-2	CASRRDGNYGYTF	TGTGCCAGCAGGAGGGACGGTAACTATGGCTACACCTTC
TRBV27	15	.	.	TRBJ2-5	CASSSEGRGRGTQYF	TGTGCCAGCAGTTCTGAAGGCCGTGGTAGAGGGACCCAGTACTTC
TRBV4-1	15	.	.	TRBJ2-1	CASSLRYTSEDEQFF	TGCGCCAGCAGCCTACGCTATACTTCCGAGGATGAGCAGTTCTTC
TRBV5-1	14	.	.	TRBJ1-1	CASSLKGVDTEAFF	TGCGCCAGCAGCTTGAAGGGTGTTGACACTGAAGCTTTCTTT
TRBV19	17	.	TRBD1	TRBJ1-1	CASSIRGAGGSGTEAFF	TGTGCCAGTAGTATCAGGGGGGCTGGGGGATCAGGCACTGAAGCTTTCTTT
TRBV11-2	15	.	TRBD1	TRBJ1-6	CASSKGTGSNSPLHF	TGTGCCAGCAGCAAGGGGACAGGATCCAATTCACCCCTCCACTTT
TRBV25-1	15	.	TRBD1	TRBJ1-4	CASSEVGTGNEKLFF	TGTGCCAGCAGTGAAGTAGGGACAGGGAATGAAAAACTGTTTTTT
TRBV28	15	.	.	TRBJ1-5	CASSLWGTLNQPQHF	TGTGCCAGCAGTTTATGGGGGACCCTAAATCAGCCCCAGCATTTT
TRBV5-4	15	.	.	TRBJ1-1	CASSSGTGLNTEAFF	TGTGCCAGCAGCTCAGGGACGGGCCTGAACACTGAAGCTTTCTTT
TRBV7-2	15	once	.	TRBJ1-2	CASSSAGGSNYGYTF	TGTGCCAGCAGCTCAGCGGGGGGTTCTAACTATGGCTACACCTTC
TRBV28	14	few	.	TRBJ2-7	CASRAPTGAYEQYF	TGTGCCAGCAGGGCCCCCACAGGAGCCTACGAGCAGTACTTC
TRBV7-2	16	.	.	TRBJ2-6	CASSPGELSGANVLTF	TGTGCCAGCAGCCCCGGCGAGTTGTCTGGGGCCAACGTCCTGACTTTC
TRBV27	14	.	TRBD1	TRBJ1-2	CASSLARGRSGYTF	TGTGCCAGCAGTTTAGCCAGGGGGCGCTCTGGCTACACCTTC
TRBV5-4	17	once	.	TRBJ1-3	CASSKSRSSLSGNTIYF	TGTGCCAGCAGCAAATCTCGATCCAGCCTCTCTGGAAACACCATATATTTT
TRBV5-1	15	.	.	TRBJ1-4	CASSFGNKGDEKLFF	TGCGCCAGCAGCTTTGGGAACAAGGGAGACGAAAAACTGTTTTTT